The 11 T cell receptor beta chains in this list originate from one sample, sequenced in a study of human T cells and chemical hapten exposure. The time point here: pre-sensitization, week 0. Treatment here: therapeutic diphenylcyclopropenone sensitization with weekly scalp DPC. TCRdb re-called the RACE reads with MiXCR, one entry per CDR3 protein. The sample holds around 300,000 distinct CDR3 sequences; roughly 6% are singletons and the top ten take about 7.7%. The specimen comprised whole blood, sampled in connection with sensitization to the hapten diphenylcyclopropenone (DPC). All receptors come from a young woman with alopecia areata. Some clones in this sample may be carry-over from other donors' samples.

This clonotype was picked up a small number of times. The chain is built from TRBV27 and TRBJ2-5, with 8 positions matching TRBD2. Germline CDR1 is MNHEY and CDR2 is SMNVEV (reference sequence). V gave up 5 bases and J gave up 10 bases; unmatched junction bases: 18. CDR3 length: 16 residues. CDR3 DNA sequence: TGTGCCAGCAGTAGACAAATAAGCGGGGGCTCCCTAGGCCAGTACTTC. This codes for CASSRQISGGSLGQYF.

The chain is built from TRBV4-3 and TRBJ1-1; D perhaps matches TRBD1 (5 bases). The V gene's germline CDR1 is LGHNA and CDR2 YSLEER. With 0 bases removed from V and 0 bases from J, the gap between germline ends came to 14 bases. The length of the CDR3 is 17 residues. CDR3 coding DNA: TGCGCCAGCAGCCAAGATGCCATGGAGGACATGAACACTGAAGCTTTCTTT. It encodes CASSQDAMEDMNTEAFF.

This clonotype was picked up a small number of times. The chain combines TRBV7-8 with TRBJ1-1; 11 nucleotides line up with TRBD1. CDR3 size: 14 residues. In germline, CDR1 is SGHVS, CDR2 FQNEAQ. V trimming: 5 bases; J trimming: 1 base; junction bases outside the gene matches: 0. The DNA for the CDR3 is TGTGCCAGCAGCGGACAGGGGGCGAACACTGAAGCTTTCTTT. This codes for CASSGQGANTEAFF.

This clonotype was observed a handful of times. J is TRBJ2-5 and V is TRBV5-4; TRBD2 matches at 9 bases. Germline V lookup: CDR1 SGHNT, CDR2 YYREEE (reference sequence). The CDR3 contains 14 residues. V trimming: 5 bases; J trimming: 3 bases; junction bases outside the gene matches: 5. The CDR3 spells CASRRGGAEETQYF. CDR3 in DNA: TGTGCCAGCAGGCGGGGGGGCGCCGAAGAGACCCAGTACTTC.

This clonotype was seen at least ten times. The genes are TRBV7-9 and TRBJ2-1; weak D call: TRBD1 (6 bases). CDR1 is SEHNR and CDR2 is FQNEAQ in the germline V gene (reference sequence). The CDR3 sequence is 15 residues long. Trimming took 5 bases from V and 2 from J, leaving 13 bases between them. The chain's CDR3 is CASSVGQGTYNEQFF. The CDR3 DNA reads as TGTGCCAGCAGCGTTGGTCAGGGGACCTACAATGAGCAGTTCTTC.

This clonotype was seen repeatedly, ten times or more. The chain joins TRBV12-3 or TRBV12-4 to TRBJ1-1; D may be TRBD1 (5 bases). Between the trimmed V and J ends, which lost 8 bases and 5 bases, there was a span of 15 bases. CDR3 length equals 13 residues. For the CDR3, the DNA is TGTGCCAGCCGGCCGGGCAGGGAAACTGAAGCTTTCTTT. Amino acid sequence: CASRPGRETEAFF.

This clonotype was seen a few times. V and J are TRBV10-3 and TRBJ2-1, with D perhaps TRBD2 (5 bases). The germline V and J ends were trimmed by 2 bases and 16 bases, with 12 bases remaining between them. The CDR3 extends over 11 amino acids. Germline V lookup: CDR1 ENHRY, CDR2 SYGVKD. The CDR3 sequence: CAISEAREPFF. DNA for the CDR3: TGTGCCATCAGTGAGGCTAGGGAGCCATTCTTC.

In this sample, this clonotype turned up a few times. The genes are TRBV6-5 and TRBJ2-3; TRBD2 matches 10 bases. CDR1 is MNHEY, CDR2 SVGAGI, per germline. The CDR3 sequence is 17 residues long. After removal of 5 bases from V and 7 bases from J, the junction contained 15 bases not matched to a gene. Written as DNA, the CDR3 is TGTGCCAGCAGTCCCGCGGTAGCGGGGGGTTCCTCGCATACGCAGTATTTT. As protein: CASSPAVAGGSSHTQYF.

This clonotype was recorded at least ten times. The chain employs TRBV12-5 and TRBJ1-1, with D unclear. The CDR3 consists of 13 residues. V was shortened by 5 bases and J by 4 bases, with 11 bases between the two germline ends. Germline assignment: CDR1 LGHNT and CDR2 FRNRAP. The CDR3 here is CASGGVAGTEAFF. The DNA for the CDR3 is TGTGCTAGTGGTGGGGTAGCGGGCACTGAAGCTTTCTTT. Supplemented by reference TRBV12-5 and TRBJ1-1, the full variable domain reads DARVTQTPRHKVTEMGQEVTMRCQPILGHNTVFWYRQTMMQGLELLAYFRNRAPLDDSGMPKDRFSAEMPDATLATLKIQPSEPRDSAVYFCASGGVAGTEAFFGQGTRLTVV.

This clonotype was seen repeatedly, ten times or more. The chain couples TRBV24-1 to TRBJ1-2; possibly TRBD1 for D (5 bases). V shed 4 bases and J shed 7 bases, with 9 bases lying between them. The CDR3 runs 12 residues. Germline V lookup: CDR1 KGHDR, CDR2 SFDVKD. The CDR3: CATSDGTRGYTF. CDR3 coding DNA: TGTGCCACCAGTGACGGGACTCGTGGCTACACCTTC.

This clonotype was counted a few times. This chain uses TRBV6-2 or TRBV6-3 with TRBJ2-1; tentative D call: TRBD2 (7 bases). CDR3 length equals 16 residues. Germline values: CDR1 MNHEY, CDR2 SVGEGT. V was clipped by 7 bases and J by 6 bases, with 22 bases between them. In DNA, the CDR3 is TGTGCCAGCACCCTAGGGAGGGGGGGGGCCGTCAATGAGCAGTTCTTC. Its protein is CASTLGRGGAVNEQFF.